This note documents a single TCR beta chain sequence. The antigen is not known. The sample originates from a study of cytomegalovirus exposure and HLA in healthy donors. Findings and limits, study-wide: Follow-up analysis later connected one missense variant in DCLRE1C with trimming of TCR beta V- and J-genes.

The PCR made use of 60 Vbeta and 13 Jbeta primers. Produced via immunoSEQ multiplex PCR; TCRdb's table is partial and in-frame only. The table has around 140,000 clones, under 10% seen once. The V end lost 0 bases, the J end lost 0 bases, and 3 bases lay between the germline ends. This CDR3 comprises 15 residues. Germline V gives CDR1 SGHTA, CDR2 FQGNSA. The J gene is TRBJ2-6, the V gene TRBV7-2; D unclear. The sequence came from a woman aged 40 to 50 in good health and CMV-seropositive. Sequencing input: PBMCs. CDR3 sequence (DNA): TGTGCCAGCAGCTTAGCGCGCTCTGGGGCCAACGTCCTGACTTTC. Translated: CASSLARSGANVLTF.